This T cell receptor beta chain was identified during a study of CD8 T cells in Susac syndrome. The multiple sclerosis controls consisted of treatment-naive patients with relapsing-remitting disease, either stable or active. Negative isolation yielded CD4+ and CD8+ T cells, and FACS enriched TEMRA cells. The RNA, about 0.45 to 1 ug, was put through reverse transcription using random hexamers. Amplification of TCR beta CDR3 was carried out by immunoSEQ multiplex PCR, which covered 54 Vbeta and 13 Jbeta segments. TCRdb processed the immunoSEQ multiplex PCR reads anew with MiXCR; each CDR3 protein has one entry. This table holds about 300,000 distinct CDR3 sequences, roughly 85% found once. V lost 2 bases, J lost 4 bases, and 13 bases lay in between. This CDR3 is built from 14 residues. The germline CDR1 and CDR2 sequences are SGHDT and YYEEEE.

The V and J genes are TRBV5-6 and TRBJ2-7, with D possibly TRBD2 on 6 matching bases. Sequenced sample: CD8+ T cells from PBMCs. This sequence originates from a human donor with multiple sclerosis. The CDR3 spells CASSFGGIGYEQYF. The DNA for the CDR3 is TGTGCCAGCAGCTTCGGGGGTATCGGTTACGAGCAGTACTTC.